Below, 6 T cell receptor beta chains from the same sample are listed, as sequenced in a study of T-cell reconstitution after alpha-beta-depleted transplantation in children. These receptors lack a known antigen. Findings and limits, study-wide: T-cell counts and diversity at one year post-transplant came mainly from newly produced T cells.

As it was prepared, the TCRbeta library received unique molecular identifiers. MiXCR was run by TCRdb on the PCR reads, yielding one entry per CDR3 protein. Among a few hundred thousand distinct CDR3 sequences listed, roughly 8.2% were seen once. The sequencing used peripheral blood, collected 360 days after TCRalphabeta/CD19-depleted stem cell transplant. The receptors here all came from a female patient between 2 and 15 years old who had a stem cell transplant for Fanconi anemia, so the T cells may come from the graft donor.

This clonotype has ten or more counts. This chain uses TRBV10-3 with TRBJ2-1, with D perhaps assigned TRBD1 or TRBD2 (5 bases each). Deletions cut 6 bases from V and 2 bases from J, with 14 bases between. Germline V gene lookup returns CDR1 ENHRY and CDR2 SYGVKD. This CDR3 is 15 amino acids long. The CDR3 DNA follows: TGTGCCATCAGGGAGGACACTGCTCCCTACAATGAGCAGTTCTTC. Amino acid sequence: CAIREDTAPYNEQFF.

The rearrangement uses TRBV20-1 and TRBJ2-1, with 11 bases fitting TRBD2. This CDR3 has 15 amino acids. Germline V gene data show CDR1 as DFQATT and CDR2 as SNEGSKA (reference sequence). V dropped 3 bases and J dropped 9; count of bases not matched to a gene: 10. CDR3: CSASVAGGEGLEQFF. For the CDR3, the DNA is TGCAGTGCTAGCGTAGCGGGGGGGGAGGGACTTGAGCAGTTCTTC.

In its sample, this clonotype was seen many times. This rearrangement joins TRBV7-2 to TRBJ2-3; D not resolved. This CDR3 comprises 14 residues. V shed 1 base and J shed 4 bases, with 9 bases lying between them. CDR1 SGHTA and CDR2 FQGNSA come from the germline V gene. The CDR3 reads CASSLEARPDTQYF. For the CDR3, the DNA is TGTGCCAGCAGCTTAGAGGCTAGGCCAGATACGCAGTATTTT.

Ten or more counts support this clonotype. The chain links TRBV20-1 to TRBJ1-2; D is perhaps TRBD1 (5 bases). This CDR3 spans 15 amino acids. V was clipped by 2 bases and J by 4 bases, with 17 bases between them. In germline, CDR1 is DFQATT, CDR2 SNEGSKA (reference sequence). As DNA, the CDR3 is TGCAGTGCTAGAAATTGGGGCGGAAACTTCTATGGCTACACCTTC. Protein sequence: CSARNWGGNFYGYTF.

A few counts support this clonotype. This rearrangement joins TRBV10-3 to TRBJ2-3, with D hard to call. V lost 11 bases and J lost 0, with 12 bases in between. The CDR3 is 13 amino acids. Germline V lookup: CDR1 ENHRY, CDR2 SYGVKD. Here the CDR3 reads CAADSASTDTQYF. In DNA form, the CDR3 reads TGTGCCGCCGACTCCGCTAGCACAGATACGCAGTATTTT.

This clonotype has a count of ten or more. The rearrangement links TRBV6-5 to TRBJ2-3; D is ambiguous. This CDR3 region has 14 residues. Germline V gene sequence: CDR1 MNHEY, CDR2 SVGAGI. V lost 4 bases and J lost 3, with 11 bases in between. CDR3 amino acids: CASSWLQRTDTQYF. CDR3 nucleotides: TGTGCCAGCAGTTGGCTACAGAGAACAGATACGCAGTATTTT.